The text below deals with one TCR beta chain. Some 30,000 T cell genomes (approximately 210 ng DNA) went into each sorted-subset replicate. Profiled with immunoSEQ multiplex PCR; TCRdb holds only in-frame clones, not every one. This sample carries some 650,000 clones, roughly 97% of them seen once, and the ten largest clones take 0.057%. These data belong to a study of shared clonotypes between healthy human individuals. Germline loops: CDR1 LNHDA, CDR2 SQIVND (reference sequence). The CDR3 has 16 amino acids. Losses at the gene ends were 7 bases for V and 0 bases for J; bases not matched to a gene: 9. The CD4+ fraction was divided into a CD45RA+ naive subset and a CD45RA-negative memory subset.

The sequence came from a woman aged 25 to 39 in good health. The J gene is TRBJ2-4, the V gene TRBV19; TRBD2 aligns across 7 bases. The specimen sequenced was naive CD4+ T cells sorted from blood. The subset here: CD45RA+ positively selected. CDR3 DNA: TGTGCCAGTACCCCCGGGGGGAAACTAGCCAAAAACATTCAGTACTTC. This codes for CASTPGGKLAKNIQYF.